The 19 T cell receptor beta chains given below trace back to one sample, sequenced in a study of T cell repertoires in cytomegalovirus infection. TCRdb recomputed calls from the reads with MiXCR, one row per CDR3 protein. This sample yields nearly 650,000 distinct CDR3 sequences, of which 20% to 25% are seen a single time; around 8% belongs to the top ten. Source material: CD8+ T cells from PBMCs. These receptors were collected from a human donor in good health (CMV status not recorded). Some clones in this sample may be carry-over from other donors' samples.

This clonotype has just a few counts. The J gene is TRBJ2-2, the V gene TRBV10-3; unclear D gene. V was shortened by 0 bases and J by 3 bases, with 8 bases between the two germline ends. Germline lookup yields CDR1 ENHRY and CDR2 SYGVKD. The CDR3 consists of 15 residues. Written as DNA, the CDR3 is TGTGCCATCAGTGAGTCACCAGACTACACCGGGGAGCTGTTTTTT. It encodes CAISESPDYTGELFF.

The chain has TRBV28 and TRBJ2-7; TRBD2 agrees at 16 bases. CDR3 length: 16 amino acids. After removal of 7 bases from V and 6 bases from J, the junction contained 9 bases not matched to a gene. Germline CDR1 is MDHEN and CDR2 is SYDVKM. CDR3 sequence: CASTGTSGGVAGEQYV. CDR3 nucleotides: TGTGCCAGCACAGGGACTAGCGGGGGGGTAGCCGGCGAGCAGTACGTC.

Here the CDR3 reads CASSLDTSGLLDTQYF. Here the CDR3 DNA reads TGTGCCAGCAGCTTAGATACTAGCGGGCTGTTAGATACGCAGTATTTT. The V and J genes are TRBV7-9 and TRBJ2-3; 9 nucleotides match TRBD2. Trimming at V came to 1 base and at J to 5 bases, leaving 7 bases not matched to a gene. The CDR3 covers 16 residues. The V gene's germline CDR1 is SEHNR and CDR2 FQNEAQ (reference sequence).

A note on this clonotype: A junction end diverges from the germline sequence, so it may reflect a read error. The CDR3 loop reads CANSSPPYSNQPQHF. The CDR3 DNA is TGTGCCAACAGTTCCCCGCCTTATAGCAATCAGCCCCAGCATTTT. V gene TRBV28 combines with J gene TRBJ1-5; D is uncertain. The CDR3 consists of 15 residues. Germline V lookup: CDR1 MDHEN, CDR2 SYDVKM.

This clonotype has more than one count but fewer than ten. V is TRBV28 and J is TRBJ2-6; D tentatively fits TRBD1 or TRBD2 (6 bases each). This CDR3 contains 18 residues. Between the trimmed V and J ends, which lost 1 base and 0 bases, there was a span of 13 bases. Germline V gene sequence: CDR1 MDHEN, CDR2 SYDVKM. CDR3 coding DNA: TGTGCCAGCAGTTTATATACGGGGGCGAGCTCTGGGGCCAACGTCCTGACTTTC. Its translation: CASSLYTGASSGANVLTF.

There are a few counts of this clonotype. CDR3 residues: CAEEGPTKADWTDTQYF. Written as DNA, the CDR3 is TGTGCAGAGGAGGGCCCCACAAAGGCGGATTGGACAGATACGCAGTATTTT. This rearrangement joins TRBV19 to TRBJ2-3; perhaps TRBD2 as D (6 bases). The germline CDR1 and CDR2 sequences are LNHDA and SQIVND (reference sequence). The CDR3 contains 17 residues.

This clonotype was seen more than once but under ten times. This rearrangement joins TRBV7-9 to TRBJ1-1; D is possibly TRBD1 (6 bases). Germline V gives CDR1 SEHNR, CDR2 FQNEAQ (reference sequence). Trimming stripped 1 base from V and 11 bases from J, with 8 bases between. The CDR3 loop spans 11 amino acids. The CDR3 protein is CASSLDRVAFF. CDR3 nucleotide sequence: TGTGCCAGCAGCTTAGACAGGGTGGCTTTCTTT.

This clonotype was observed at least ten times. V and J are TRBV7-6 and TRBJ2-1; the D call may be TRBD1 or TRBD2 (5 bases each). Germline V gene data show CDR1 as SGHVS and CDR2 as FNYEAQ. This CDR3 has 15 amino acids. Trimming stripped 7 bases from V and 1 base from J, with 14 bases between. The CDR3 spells CASTPGTDSYNEQFF. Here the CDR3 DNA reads TGTGCCAGCACCCCCGGGACCGATTCCTACAATGAGCAGTTCTTC.

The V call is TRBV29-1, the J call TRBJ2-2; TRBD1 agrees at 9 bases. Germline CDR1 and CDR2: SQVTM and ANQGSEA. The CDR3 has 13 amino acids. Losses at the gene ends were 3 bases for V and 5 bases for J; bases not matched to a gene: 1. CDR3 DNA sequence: TGCAGCGTTGAGGGACAGGGTACCGGGGAGCTGTTTTTT. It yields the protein CSVEGQGTGELFF.

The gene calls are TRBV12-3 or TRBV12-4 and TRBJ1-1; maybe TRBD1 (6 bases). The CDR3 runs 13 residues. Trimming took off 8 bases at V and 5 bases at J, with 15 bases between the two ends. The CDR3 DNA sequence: TGTGCCAGCGCCCGGAACAGGGAGACTGAAGCTTTCTTT. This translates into CASARNRETEAFF.

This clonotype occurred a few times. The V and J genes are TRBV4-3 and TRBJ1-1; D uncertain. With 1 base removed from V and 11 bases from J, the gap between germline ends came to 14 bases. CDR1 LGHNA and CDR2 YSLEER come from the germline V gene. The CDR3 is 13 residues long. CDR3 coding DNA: TGCGCCAGCAGCCAAGGAACGAACAGCGGGGCTTTCTTT. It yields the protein CASSQGTNSGAFF.

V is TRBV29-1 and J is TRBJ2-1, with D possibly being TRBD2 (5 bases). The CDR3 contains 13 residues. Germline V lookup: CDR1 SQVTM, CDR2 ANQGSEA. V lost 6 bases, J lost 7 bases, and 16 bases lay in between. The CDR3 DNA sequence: TGCAGCGTGGGTCCCGGGATTAGGAATGAGCAGTTCTTC. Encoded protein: CSVGPGIRNEQFF.

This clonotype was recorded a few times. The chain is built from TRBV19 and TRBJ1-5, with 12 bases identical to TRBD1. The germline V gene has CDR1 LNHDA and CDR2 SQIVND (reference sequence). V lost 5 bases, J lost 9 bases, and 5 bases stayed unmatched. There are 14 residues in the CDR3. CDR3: CASSSGTGGWPQHF. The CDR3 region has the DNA TGTGCCAGTAGTTCCGGGACAGGGGGCTGGCCCCAGCATTTT.

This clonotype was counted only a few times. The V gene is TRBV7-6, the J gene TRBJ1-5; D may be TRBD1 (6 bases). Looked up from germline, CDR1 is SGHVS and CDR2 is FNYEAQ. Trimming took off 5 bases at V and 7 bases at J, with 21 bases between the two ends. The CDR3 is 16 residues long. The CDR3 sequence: CASSPGGAGSKQPQHF. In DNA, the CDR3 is TGTGCCAGCAGCCCCGGGGGGGCGGGCTCGAAACAGCCCCAGCATTTT.

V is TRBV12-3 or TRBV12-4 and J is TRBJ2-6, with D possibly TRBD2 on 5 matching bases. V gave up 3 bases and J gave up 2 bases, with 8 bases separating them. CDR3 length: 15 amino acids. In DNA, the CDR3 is TGTGCCAGCAGTTTCGAGGGAACTGGGGCCAACGTCCTGACTTTC. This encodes CASSFEGTGANVLTF.

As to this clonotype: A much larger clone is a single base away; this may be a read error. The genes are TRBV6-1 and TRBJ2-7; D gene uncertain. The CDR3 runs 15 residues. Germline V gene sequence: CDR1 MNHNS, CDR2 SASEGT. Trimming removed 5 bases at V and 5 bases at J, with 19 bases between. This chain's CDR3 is CASSYWSTTPHEQYF. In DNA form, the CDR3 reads TGTGCCAGCAGTTATTGGTCGACAACTCCACACGAGCAGTACTTC.

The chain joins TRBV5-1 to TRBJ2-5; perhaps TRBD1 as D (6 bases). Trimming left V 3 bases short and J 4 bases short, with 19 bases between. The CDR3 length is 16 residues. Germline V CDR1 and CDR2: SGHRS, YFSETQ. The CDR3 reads CASSSEFDRSGETQYF. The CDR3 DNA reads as TGCGCCAGCAGCTCAGAGTTCGACAGGTCAGGAGAGACCCAGTACTTC.

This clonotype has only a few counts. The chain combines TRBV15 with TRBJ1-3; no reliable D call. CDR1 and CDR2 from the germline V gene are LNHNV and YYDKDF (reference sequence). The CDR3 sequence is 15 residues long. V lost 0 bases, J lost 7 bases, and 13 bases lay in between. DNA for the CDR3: TGTGCCACCAGCAGAGATCACCAGAAGGATAACACCATATATTTT. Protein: CATSRDHQKDNTIYF.

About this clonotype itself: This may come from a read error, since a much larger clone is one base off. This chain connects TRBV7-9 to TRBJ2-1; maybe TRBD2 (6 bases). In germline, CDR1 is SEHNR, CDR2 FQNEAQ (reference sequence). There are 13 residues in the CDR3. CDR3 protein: CVSSSLPGDEQFF. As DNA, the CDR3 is TGTGTCAGCAGCTCACTCCCGGGGGATGAGCAGTTCTTC.